The 25 T cell receptor beta chains given below trace back to one sample, sequenced in a study of cytomegalovirus exposure and HLA in healthy donors. Amplification used 60 Vbeta primers and 13 Jbeta primers. Generated by immunoSEQ multiplex PCR, the TCRdb table keeps only in-frame clones and is missing some. This table has about 37,000 clones, around 74% appearing once. Material for sequencing was PBMCs. Receptors originate from a man aged 25 to 40 in good health and CMV-seronegative.

The chain employs TRBV15 and TRBJ2-5; a possible D gene is TRBD2 (5 bases). The CDR3 length is 14 residues. Germline CDR1 LNHNV, CDR2 YYDKDF (reference sequence). V was clipped by 1 base and J by 1 base, with 7 bases between them. This CDR3 reads CATSRGTSQETQYF. CDR3 nucleotides: TGTGCCACCAGCAGAGGTACTAGCCAAGAGACCCAGTACTTC.

The chain recombines TRBV27 with TRBJ1-1; TRBD1 is a possible D gene (5 bases). V lost 2 bases, J lost 2 bases, and 12 bases lay in between. The germline V gene encodes CDR1 MNHEY and CDR2 SMNVEV (reference sequence). CDR3 length: 15 amino acids. The CDR3 DNA reads TGTGCCAGCAGTTTAACCTACAGGAGAAACACTGAAGCTTTCTTT. Translating gives CASSLTYRRNTEAFF.

The chain is built from TRBV14 and TRBJ2-2; tentative D call: TRBD1 (5 bases). The germline gives CDR1 SGHDN, CDR2 FVKESK. The CDR3 extends over 14 amino acids. The V end lost 1 base, the J end lost 8 bases, and 11 bases lay between the germline ends. In nucleotides, the CDR3 is TGTGCCAGCAGCCAAGGCAGGGATGCTGGGGAGCTGTTTTTT. Translated: CASSQGRDAGELFF.

The chain joins TRBV18 to TRBJ2-5; D ambiguous. V lost 2 bases to trimming and J lost 0 bases, with 4 bases between them. This CDR3 is 13 amino acids long. The germline CDR1 and CDR2 sequences are KGHSH and LQKENI. CDR3 DNA sequence: TGTGCCAGCTCACCAGTCAACCAAGAGACCCAGTACTTC. This encodes CASSPVNQETQYF.

This chain links TRBV11-2 with TRBJ2-5; possible D gene TRBD2, 6 bases. The V gene's germline CDR1 is SGHAT and CDR2 FQNNGV. Between the trimmed V and J ends, which lost 5 bases and 4 bases, there was a span of 17 bases. The CDR3 has 15 amino acids. CDR3: CASSPRGWVGETQYF. CDR3 sequence (DNA): TGTGCCAGCAGCCCTCGGGGGTGGGTTGGAGAGACCCAGTACTTC. Full variable domain (missing parts from reference TRBV11-2 and TRBJ2-5): EAGVAQSPRYKIIEKRQSVAFWCNPISGHATLYWYQQILGQGPKLLIQFQNNGVVDDSQLPKDRFSAERLKGVDSTLKIQPAKLEDSAVYLCASSPRGWVGETQYFGPGTRLLVL.

The chain joins TRBV9 to TRBJ2-6; a weak D match, TRBD2 (5 bases). Germline CDR1 and CDR2: SGDLS and YYNGEE. V lost 0 bases and J 2 bases, leaving 9 bases between the germline ends. The length of the CDR3 is 16 residues. This CDR3 is CASSVAHGAGANVLTF. In nucleotides, the CDR3 is TGTGCCAGCAGCGTAGCCCACGGGGCTGGGGCCAACGTCCTGACTTTC.

As for this clone: Germline is not matched at one junction end, which may reflect a read error. The chain recombines TRBV7-9 with TRBJ2-7; D uncertain. The CDR3 covers 12 residues. Per the germline V gene, CDR1 is SEHNR and CDR2 is FQNEAQ (reference sequence). CDR3 DNA: TGTTCCAGCTCCCCCGGAGCCTACGAGCAGTACTTC. It specifies CSSSPGAYEQYF.

This clone was seen once. V usage is TRBV5-4 and J usage is TRBJ2-7; 10 bases align to TRBD2. CDR1 SGHNT and CDR2 YYREEE come from the germline V gene (reference sequence). The V and J ends lost 2 bases and 8 bases, in that order; junction bases with no gene match: 4. The CDR3 covers 13 residues. The CDR3 DNA reads as TGTGCCAGCAGCTTCGCTAGCGGGAGTCAGCAGTACTTC. Translating it yields CASSFASGSQQYF.

This clone was seen just once. The chain employs TRBV6-6 and TRBJ2-3; TRBD2 matches 11 bases. CDR1 and CDR2 (germline): MNHNY, SVGAGI (reference sequence). This CDR3 region has 15 residues. V shed 7 bases and J 6 bases; nucleotides not matched to a gene: 9. The CDR3, as DNA: TGTGCCAGCACCTCACTAGCGGGGGTATCGGATACGCAGTATTTT. It encodes CASTSLAGVSDTQYF.

The J gene is TRBJ2-3, the V gene TRBV25-1; 7 bases fit TRBD1. Germline V gene data show CDR1 as MGHDK and CDR2 as SYGVNS. J lost 1 base, V lost 4 bases, and 5 bases had no gene match. This CDR3 region has 15 residues. The CDR3 DNA is TGTGCCAGCAGTGGTACAGGGGCTGGCACAGATACGCAGTATTTT. Its protein product is CASSGTGAGTDTQYF.

This sequence joins TRBV14 and TRBJ1-1; D unclear. Germline V CDR1 and CDR2: SGHDN, FVKESK. This CDR3 comprises 15 residues. Deletions cut 4 bases from V and 1 base from J, with 13 bases between. The CDR3 protein is CASSPVNIRNTEAFF. CDR3 DNA sequence: TGTGCCAGCAGCCCCGTCAATATCAGGAACACTGAAGCTTTCTTT.

The CDR3 spells CASSIEGKTTNEQFF. CDR3 in DNA: TGTGCCAGTAGTATAGAGGGCAAAACGACCAATGAGCAGTTCTTC. The chain recombines TRBV19 with TRBJ2-1; D is unresolved. Trimming stripped 0 bases from V and 6 bases from J, with 12 bases between. CDR3 length: 15 amino acids. In germline, CDR1 is LNHDA, CDR2 SQIVND (reference sequence).

The CDR3 DNA is TGCGCCAGCACCTCCGGACTAGCGGGACCAGATACGCAGTATTTT. It specifies CASTSGLAGPDTQYF. The rearrangement uses TRBV5-1 and TRBJ2-3; 12 bases map to TRBD2. This CDR3 contains 15 residues. Losses at the gene ends were 6 bases for V and 4 bases for J; bases not matched to a gene: 6. Germline V gene sequence: CDR1 SGHRS, CDR2 YFSETQ.

The V gene is TRBV4-1, the J gene TRBJ2-1, with 13 bases fitting TRBD2. The CDR3 runs 16 residues. J gave up 8 bases and V 4 bases, and 8 bases lay outside the gene matches. Germline CDR1 and CDR2: MGHRA and YSYEKL. CDR3 in DNA: TGCGCCAGCAGCCCCTCCCAGACTAGCGGGGGGTATGAGCAGTTCTTC. It translates to CASSPSQTSGGYEQFF.

The rearrangement links TRBV2 to TRBJ2-7, with 8 bases identical to TRBD2. The germline V gene encodes CDR1 SNHLY and CDR2 FYNNEI. With 9 bases clipped from V and 2 bases from J, the junction kept 6 bases outside the gene matches. This CDR3 comprises 13 residues. The CDR3 region has the DNA TGTGCCAGACTAGCGGAAGAAACCTACGAGCAGTACTTC. This encodes CARLAEETYEQYF.

The V gene is TRBV27, the J gene TRBJ1-5; D remains unclear. Per germline, CDR1 MNHEY and CDR2 SMNVEV (reference sequence). The CDR3 length is 13 residues. V was pared by 8 bases and J by 3 bases, with 11 bases between. DNA for the CDR3: TGTGCCAGCGCGCATAGCCCCAATCAGCCCCAGCATTTT. Residues: CASAHSPNQPQHF.

This chain connects TRBV6-4 to TRBJ1-2; D may be TRBD1 (6 bases). The germline V gene encodes CDR1 MRHNA and CDR2 SNTAGT. The V end lost 6 bases, the J end lost 3 bases, and 29 bases lay between the germline ends. The CDR3 runs to 19 residues. As DNA, the CDR3 is TGTGCCAGCAGACGAGACAGGTTCTCCTACTCCCCATGTCACTATGGCTACACCTTC. Translated, it gives CASRRDRFSYSPCHYGYTF.

The rearrangement uses TRBV5-1 and TRBJ2-2, with TRBD1 matching over 10 bases. The J segment lost 5 bases and the V segment lost 0 bases, leaving 4 bases of the junction unmatched. CDR1 SGHRS and CDR2 YFSETQ come from the germline V gene. The CDR3 contains 16 residues. CDR3 residues: CASSLGDRGWTGELFF. The DNA of the CDR3 is TGCGCCAGCAGCTTGGGGGACAGGGGATGGACCGGGGAGCTGTTTTTT. The complete variable domain, with remaining parts taken from reference TRBV5-1 and TRBJ2-2, reads KAGVTQTPRYLIKTRGQQVTLSCSPISGHRSVSWYQQTPGQGLQFLFEYFSETQRNKGNFPGRFSGRQFSNSRSEMNVSTLELGDSALYLCASSLGDRGWTGELFFGEGSRLTVL.

The chain carries TRBV5-1 and TRBJ2-3; 11 bases fit TRBD2. Germline CDR1 is SGHRS and CDR2 is YFSETQ. The CDR3 runs to 15 residues. J gave up 1 base and V 7 bases, and 5 bases lay outside the gene matches. The CDR3 here is CASGSGGAGTDTQYF. The CDR3 DNA is TGCGCCAGCGGTAGCGGGGGGGCAGGCACAGATACGCAGTATTTT.

The rearrangement joins TRBV5-1 to TRBJ1-6, with 8 bases fitting TRBD1. The trim removed 4 bases at V and 7 bases at J, leaving 10 bases unmatched. The CDR3 runs to 16 residues. The germline gives CDR1 SGHRS, CDR2 YFSETQ. CDR3 loop: CASSGQSTGGNSPLHF. The CDR3 DNA sequence: TGCGCCAGCAGCGGGCAGTCTACAGGGGGGAATTCACCCCTCCACTTT. The variable domain in full, with the rest retrieved from reference TRBV5-1 and TRBJ1-6, is KAGVTQTPRYLIKTRGQQVTLSCSPISGHRSVSWYQQTPGQGLQFLFEYFSETQRNKGNFPGRFSGRQFSNSRSEMNVSTLELGDSALYLCASSGQSTGGNSPLHFGNGTRLTVT.

This clone was detected a few times. The V call is TRBV2, the J call TRBJ1-1; 9 nucleotides agree with TRBD1. The CDR3 loop spans 16 amino acids. In germline, CDR1 is SNHLY, CDR2 FYNNEI. After removal of 6 bases from V and 1 base from J, the junction contained 9 bases not matched to a gene. The CDR3 spells CASRRTGASPNTEAFF. The DNA of the CDR3 is TGTGCCAGCAGACGGACAGGGGCCAGCCCGAACACTGAAGCTTTCTTT. The full variable domain, with the rest looked up from reference TRBV2 and TRBJ1-1, is EPEVTQTPSHQVTQMGQEVILRCVPISNHLYFYWYRQILGQKVEFLVSFYNNEISEKSEIFDDQFSVERPDGSNFTLKIRSTKLEDSAMYFCASRRTGASPNTEAFFGQGTRLTVV.

V and J are TRBV29-1 and TRBJ2-5, with a possible D match to TRBD1 (5 bases). This CDR3 comprises 11 residues. V was clipped by 4 bases and J by 5 bases, with 8 bases between them. Looked up from germline, CDR1 is SQVTM and CDR2 is ANQGSEA. CDR3 protein: CSVARAETQYF. CDR3 nucleotide sequence: TGCAGCGTTGCCAGGGCGGAGACCCAGTACTTC.

The rearrangement uses TRBV4-1 and TRBJ2-2; 13 bases map to TRBD2. In germline, CDR1 is MGHRA, CDR2 YSYEKL. The V and J ends lost 2 bases and 3 bases, in that order; junction bases with no gene match: 18. The CDR3 loop spans 22 amino acids. The CDR3 DNA reads as TGCGCCAGCAGCCAAATCGGGGTCTTAGGACTAGCGGGAGCCGGGGACACCGGGGAGCTGTTTTTT. This sequence encodes CASSQIGVLGLAGAGDTGELFF.

About this clone itself: Germline and junction disagree at one end, which may indicate a read error. The genes are TRBV7-7 and TRBJ2-5, with 9 bases lining up with TRBD1. The J call may not be correct, given that the DNA end is closer to TRBJ2-7. Germline V CDR1 and CDR2: SSHAT, FNYEAQ (reference sequence). This CDR3 has 15 amino acids. Here the CDR3 DNA reads TGTGCTAGCAGCACGGGGACAGGGAGCTCCTACGAGCAGTACTTC. Translating it yields CASSTGTGSSYEQYF.

This clone has a handful of counts. This sequence joins TRBV19 and TRBJ1-5, with D perhaps TRBD1 (6 bases). The CDR3 has 13 residues. Trimming took off 7 bases at V and 7 bases at J, with 14 bases between the two ends. Germline assignment: CDR1 LNHDA and CDR2 SQIVND (reference sequence). The CDR3 spells CASTPLRGQPQHF. CDR3 nucleotides: TGTGCCAGTACGCCTTTGAGGGGGCAGCCCCAGCATTTT. The whole variable domain, filled in from reference TRBV19 and TRBJ1-5, reads DGGITQSPKYLFRKEGQNVTLSCEQNLNHDAMYWYRQDPGQGLRLIYYSQIVNDFQKGDIAEGYSVSREKKESFPLTVTSAQKNPTAFYLCASTPLRGQPQHFGDGTRLSIL.